The 12 T cell receptor beta chains listed next were all sequenced from one sample in a study of T cells in women clearing cervical HPV infection. Method: immunoSEQ multiplex PCR; TCRdb's copy keeps in-frame clones and lacks some. Its listing shows some 23,000 clones. Sequenced: blood buffy coat. These receptors were obtained from a woman between 18 and 70 years old with a cervical HPV16 infection that either progressed to CIN3+ or cleared (not recorded which).

Incomplete CDR3 DNA: TGTGCCAGCAGCTCGCCGACAGGGAAGCCTGAA. The encoded protein is CASSSPTGKPE. The full CDR3 protein is CASSSPTGKPEAFF. The V and J genes are TRBV7-8 and TRBJ1-1, with TRBD1 matching 7 bases. From the germline J gene comes the end of the CDR3, since the read stops 3 residues before it. Germline values: CDR1 SGHVS, CDR2 FQNEAQ. CDR3 length: 14 amino acids. V lost 4 bases to trimming and J lost 6 bases; unmatched junction nucleotides: 8.

Regarding this clone: The read finishes 3 residues shy of the CDR3 end, and the germline J gene is used to complete it. This chain connects TRBV10-3 to TRBJ1-4; the D is unclear. CDR3 length equals 14 residues. Trimming shortened V by 2 bases and J by 7 bases, and 11 bases separated the two germline ends. In germline, CDR1 is ENHRY, CDR2 SYGVKD. The CDR3 reads CAISETISGEKLFF. CDR3 DNA (partial): TGTGCCATCAGTGAGACAATATCTGGTGAAAAA.

As regards this clone: The read falls 3 residues short of the CDR3 end, and the missing part is taken from the germline J gene. The J gene is TRBJ2-5, the V gene TRBV5-1; 9 bases are a match to TRBD2. The germline V gene encodes CDR1 SGHRS and CDR2 YFSETQ. With V trimmed by 5 bases and J by 2 bases, 7 bases remained unmatched. The CDR3 runs to 15 residues. The CDR3 sequence: CASRGSGRQQETQYF. The CDR3 bases that were read are TGCGCCAGCAGGGGTAGCGGGAGACAGCAAGAGACC.

The part of the CDR3 DNA that was read is TGCGCCAGCAAATCGCTTGGGGGGAATGAG. It codes for CASKSLGGNE. The full CDR3 protein reads CASKSLGGNEQFF. The V gene is TRBV5-1, the J gene TRBJ2-1; TRBD2 might be the D (6 bases). The CDR3 extends 3 residues past the end of the read, so its final part is completed from the germline J gene. The germline CDR1 and CDR2 sequences are SGHRS and YFSETQ. With 6 bases removed from V and 7 bases from J, the gap between germline ends came to 14 bases. The CDR3 runs to 13 residues.

On this clone: The read ends 3 residues shy of where the CDR3 ends; the end is completed using the germline J gene. J is TRBJ2-3 and V is TRBV11-2; D is undetermined. Trimming removed 2 bases at V and 4 bases at J, with 10 bases between. The V gene's germline CDR1 is SGHAT and CDR2 FQNNGV. The CDR3 consists of 14 residues. The CDR3 loop reads CASSLQRAPDTQYF. The sequenced CDR3 bases are TGTGCCAGCAGCTTACAACGCGCCCCAGATACG.

A remark on this clone: The read ends 3 residues shy of where the CDR3 ends; the end is completed using the germline J gene. The chain recombines TRBV10-2 with TRBJ2-3; 11 bases fit TRBD2. V shed 10 bases and J 3 bases; nucleotides not matched to a gene: 24. Germline CDR1 WSHSY, CDR2 SAAADI. The CDR3 totals 20 residues. The CDR3: CATARDRLAGGFFGTDTQYF. The DNA read from the CDR3 is TGCGCCACCGCACGCGATCGTCTAGCGGGGGGTTTTTTCGGTACAGATACG.

The CDR3 sequence: CASSTAFEQFF. The sequenced CDR3 bases are TGTGCCAGCAGTACAGCCTTTGAG. V is TRBV2 and J is TRBJ2-1, with D unclear. The observed sequence ends 3 residues before the CDR3 terminus, with the missing tail filled in from the germline J gene. Trimming removed 5 bases from V and 9 bases from J, with 8 bases in between. Germline V lookup: CDR1 SNHLY, CDR2 FYNNEI. The CDR3 loop spans 11 amino acids.

The chain's CDR3 is CASSEGGGAGKLFF. The sequenced part of the CDR3 DNA is TGTGCCAGCAGTGAAGGTGGGGGGGCGGGAAAG. The rearrangement joins TRBV2 to TRBJ2-2; a weak D match, TRBD2 (7 bases). Read data end 3 residues before the CDR3 end; the end is taken from the germline J gene. Germline CDR1 and CDR2: SNHLY and FYNNEI. This CDR3 is 14 amino acids long.

Note on this clone: The CDR3 end falls 3 residues outside the read, so it is completed with the germline J gene. The gene calls are TRBV20-1 and TRBJ2-5, with 9 bases aligning to TRBD2. CDR3 size: 14 residues. Germline V CDR1 and CDR2: DFQATT, SNEGSKA (reference sequence). Trimming cost V 2 bases and J 4 bases; bases outside gene matches: 5. CDR3 bases read: TGCAGTGCTAGAAAGGAGCGGGAGGCAGAGACC. Encoded protein: CSARKEREAET. The CDR3 as a whole reads CSARKEREAETQYF.

Worth noting for this clone: Read sequence stops 3 residues before the CDR3 end, and the germline J gene provides the missing end. The genes are TRBV4-1 and TRBJ2-5; 8 nucleotides align to TRBD1. Trimming took 2 bases from V and 5 from J; bases not matched to a gene: 10. The CDR3 consists of 16 residues. CDR1 and CDR2 from the germline V gene are MGHRA and YSYEKL. CDR3: CASSQPTDRGGETQYF. The sequenced CDR3 bases are TGCGCCAGCAGCCAACCTACTGACAGGGGCGGTGAGACC.

Worth noting for this clone: Read coverage stops 3 residues before the CDR3 terminus; the germline J gene supplies the remainder. This sequence joins TRBV9 and TRBJ1-3; D call uncertain. Germline assignment: CDR1 SGDLS and CDR2 YYNGEE. V was trimmed by 0 bases and J by 4 bases, leaving 11 bases between them. The CDR3 has 15 residues. CDR3 sequence: CASSVEGSSGNTIYF. The sequenced CDR3 bases are TGTGCCAGCAGCGTAGAAGGGTCATCGGGAAACACC.

The DNA read from the CDR3 is TGCGCCAGCAGCTTCGAGGATGAG. Translating gives CASSFEDE. The whole CDR3 reads CASSFEDEQFF. The chain couples TRBV5-1 to TRBJ2-1; D uncertain. The read gets to within 3 residues of the CDR3 end, and the germline J gene fills in the rest. The CDR3 is 11 residues long. Per germline, CDR1 SGHRS and CDR2 YFSETQ. Trimming removed 2 bases at V and 8 bases at J, with 5 bases between. Supplemented by reference TRBV5-1 and TRBJ2-1, the full variable domain reads KAGVTQTPRYLIKTRGQQVTLSCSPISGHRSVSWYQQTPGQGLQFLFEYFSETQRNKGNFPGRFSGRQFSNSRSEMNVSTLELGDSALYLCASSFEDEQFFGPGTRLTVL.